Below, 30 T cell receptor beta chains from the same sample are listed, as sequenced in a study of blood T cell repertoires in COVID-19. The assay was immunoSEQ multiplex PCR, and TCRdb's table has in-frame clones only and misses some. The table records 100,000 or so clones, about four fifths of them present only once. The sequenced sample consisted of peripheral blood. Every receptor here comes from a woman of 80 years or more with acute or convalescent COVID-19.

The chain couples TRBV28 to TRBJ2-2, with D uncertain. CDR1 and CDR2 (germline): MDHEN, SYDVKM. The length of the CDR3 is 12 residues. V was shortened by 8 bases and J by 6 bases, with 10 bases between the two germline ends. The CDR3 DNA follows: TGTGCCAGCTACAGCCAGTCCGGGGAGCTGTTTTTT. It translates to CASYSQSGELFF.

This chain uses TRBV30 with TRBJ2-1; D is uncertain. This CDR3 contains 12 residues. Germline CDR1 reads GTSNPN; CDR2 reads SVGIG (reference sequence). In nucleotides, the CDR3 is TGTGCTAGCCTTTGGTCTTACAATGAGCAGTTCTTC. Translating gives CASLWSYNEQFF.

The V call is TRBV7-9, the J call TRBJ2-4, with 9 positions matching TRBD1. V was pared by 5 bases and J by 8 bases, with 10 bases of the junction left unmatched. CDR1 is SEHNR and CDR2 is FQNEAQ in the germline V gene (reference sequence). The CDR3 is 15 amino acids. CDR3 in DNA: TGTGCCAGCAGCACTAGAACAGGGGGCGGGGACATTCAGTACTTC. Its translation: CASSTRTGGGDIQYF.

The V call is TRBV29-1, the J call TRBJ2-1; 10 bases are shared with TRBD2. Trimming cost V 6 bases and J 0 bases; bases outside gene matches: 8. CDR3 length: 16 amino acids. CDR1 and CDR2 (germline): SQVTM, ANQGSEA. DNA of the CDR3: TGCAGCGTCCTGACTAGCGGGCGCGTCTCCTACAATGAGCAGTTCTTC. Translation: CSVLTSGRVSYNEQFF.

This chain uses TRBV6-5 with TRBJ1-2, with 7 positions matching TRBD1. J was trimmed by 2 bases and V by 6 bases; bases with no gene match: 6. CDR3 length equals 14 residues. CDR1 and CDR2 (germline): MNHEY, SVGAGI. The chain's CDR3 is CASRSGQSNYGYTF. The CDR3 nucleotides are TGTGCCAGCAGGTCGGGACAGTCAAACTATGGCTACACCTTC.

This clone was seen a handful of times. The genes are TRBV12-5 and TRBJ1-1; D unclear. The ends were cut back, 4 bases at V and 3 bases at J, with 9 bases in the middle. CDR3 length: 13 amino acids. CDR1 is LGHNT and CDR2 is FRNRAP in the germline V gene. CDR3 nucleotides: TGTGCTAGTGGTTCCGAGGCATACACTGAAGCTTTCTTT. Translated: CASGSEAYTEAFF.

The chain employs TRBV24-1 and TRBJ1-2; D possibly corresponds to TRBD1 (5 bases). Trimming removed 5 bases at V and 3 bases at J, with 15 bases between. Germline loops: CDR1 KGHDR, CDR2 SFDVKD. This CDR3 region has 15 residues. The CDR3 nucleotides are TGTGCCACCAGTGTTCCCCATAGGGGCGACTATGGCTACACCTTC. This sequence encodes CATSVPHRGDYGYTF.

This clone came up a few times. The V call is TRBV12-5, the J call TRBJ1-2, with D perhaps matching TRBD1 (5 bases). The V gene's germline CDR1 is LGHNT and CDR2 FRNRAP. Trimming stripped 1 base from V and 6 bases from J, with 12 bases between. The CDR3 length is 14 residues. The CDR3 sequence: CASGLELRGDGYTF. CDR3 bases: TGTGCTAGTGGTTTGGAACTAAGGGGCGATGGCTACACCTTC. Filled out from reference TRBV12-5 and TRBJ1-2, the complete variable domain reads DARVTQTPRHKVTEMGQEVTMRCQPILGHNTVFWYRQTMMQGLELLAYFRNRAPLDDSGMPKDRFSAEMPDATLATLKIQPSEPRDSAVYFCASGLELRGDGYTFGSGTRLTVV.

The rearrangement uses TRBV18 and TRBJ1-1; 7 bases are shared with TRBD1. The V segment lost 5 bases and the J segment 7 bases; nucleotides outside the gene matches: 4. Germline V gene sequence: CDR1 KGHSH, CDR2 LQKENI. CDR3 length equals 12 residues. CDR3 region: CASSSRTGEAFF. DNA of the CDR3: TGTGCCAGCTCATCGAGGACAGGTGAAGCTTTCTTT.

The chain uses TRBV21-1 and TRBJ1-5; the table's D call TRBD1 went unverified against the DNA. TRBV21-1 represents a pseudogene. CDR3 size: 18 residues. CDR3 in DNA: TGTGCCAGCAGCATAATGCCGGGACAGTGCTATAGCAATCAGCCCCAGCATTTT. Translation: CASSIMPGQCYSNQPQHF.

The CDR3 DNA is TGTGGGAGTAGCGATTACAATGAGCAGTTCTTC. Protein: CGSSDYNEQFF. This rearrangement joins TRBV3-1 (or the pseudogene TRBV3-2) to TRBJ2-1; D is possibly TRBD2 (5 bases). Germline CDR1 reads LGHDT; CDR2 reads YNNKEL (reference sequence). The CDR3 has 11 residues.

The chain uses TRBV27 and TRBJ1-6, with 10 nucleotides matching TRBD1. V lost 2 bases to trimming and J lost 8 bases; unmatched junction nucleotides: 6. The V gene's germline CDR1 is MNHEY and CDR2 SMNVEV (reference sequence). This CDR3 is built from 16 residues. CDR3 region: CASSLPRTGGDSPLHF. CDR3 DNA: TGTGCCAGCAGTTTACCTAGGACAGGGGGAGATTCACCCCTCCACTTT.

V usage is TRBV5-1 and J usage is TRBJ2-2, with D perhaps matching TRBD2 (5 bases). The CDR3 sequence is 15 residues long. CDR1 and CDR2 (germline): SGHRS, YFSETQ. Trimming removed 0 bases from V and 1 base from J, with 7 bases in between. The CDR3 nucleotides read TGCGCCAGCAGCTTGGCAGCGGAGAACACCGGGGAGCTGTTTTTT. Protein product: CASSLAAENTGELFF. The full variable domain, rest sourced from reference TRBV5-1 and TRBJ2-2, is KAGVTQTPRYLIKTRGQQVTLSCSPISGHRSVSWYQQTPGQGLQFLFEYFSETQRNKGNFPGRFSGRQFSNSRSEMNVSTLELGDSALYLCASSLAAENTGELFFGEGSRLTVL.

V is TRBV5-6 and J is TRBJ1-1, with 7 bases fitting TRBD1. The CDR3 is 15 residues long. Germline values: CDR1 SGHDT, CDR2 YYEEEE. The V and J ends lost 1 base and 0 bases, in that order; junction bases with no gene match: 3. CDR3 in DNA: TGTGCCAGCAGCTTGTTGGGACAGCTGAACACTGAAGCTTTCTTT. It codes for CASSLLGQLNTEAFF.

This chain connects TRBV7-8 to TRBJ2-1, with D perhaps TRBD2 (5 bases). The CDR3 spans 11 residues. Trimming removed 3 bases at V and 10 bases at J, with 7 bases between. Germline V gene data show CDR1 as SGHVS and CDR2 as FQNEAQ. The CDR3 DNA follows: TGTGCCAGCAGCTTCGGCGGGGAGCAGTTCTTC. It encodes CASSFGGEQFF.

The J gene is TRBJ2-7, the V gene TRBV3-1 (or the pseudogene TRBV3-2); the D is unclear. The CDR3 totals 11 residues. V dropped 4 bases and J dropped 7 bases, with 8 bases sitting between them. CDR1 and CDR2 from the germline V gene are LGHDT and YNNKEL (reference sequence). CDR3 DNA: TGTGCCAGCAGCCTCGGTCGGGAGCAGTACTTC. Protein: CASSLGREQYF.

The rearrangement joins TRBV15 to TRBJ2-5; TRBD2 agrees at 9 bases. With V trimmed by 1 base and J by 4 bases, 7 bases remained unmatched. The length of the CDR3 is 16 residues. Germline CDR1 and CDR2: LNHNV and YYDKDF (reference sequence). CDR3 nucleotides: TGTGCCACCAGCAGAGTACGACTAGCGGAGGGAGAGACCCAGTACTTC. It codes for CATSRVRLAEGETQYF.

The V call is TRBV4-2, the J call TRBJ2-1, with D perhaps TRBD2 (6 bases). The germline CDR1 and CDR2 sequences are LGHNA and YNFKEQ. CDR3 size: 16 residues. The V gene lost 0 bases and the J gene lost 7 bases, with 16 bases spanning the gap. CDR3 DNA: TGTGCCAGCAGCCAAGATACGGGACTCGGATGGAATGAGCAGTTCTTC. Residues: CASSQDTGLGWNEQFF.

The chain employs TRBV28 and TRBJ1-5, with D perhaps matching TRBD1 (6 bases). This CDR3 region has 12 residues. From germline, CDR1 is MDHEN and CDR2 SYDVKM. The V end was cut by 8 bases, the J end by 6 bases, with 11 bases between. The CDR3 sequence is CASGGATQPQHF. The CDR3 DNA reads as TGTGCCAGCGGGGGGGCCACTCAGCCCCAGCATTTT.

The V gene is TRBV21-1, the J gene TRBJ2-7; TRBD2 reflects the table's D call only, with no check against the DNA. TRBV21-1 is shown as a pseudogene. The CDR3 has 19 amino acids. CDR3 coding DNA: TGTGCCAGCAGGGGAAAGGGGTTACAGAATAGACTAGATGTGATCGAGCAGTACGTC. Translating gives CASRGKGLQNRLDVIEQYV.

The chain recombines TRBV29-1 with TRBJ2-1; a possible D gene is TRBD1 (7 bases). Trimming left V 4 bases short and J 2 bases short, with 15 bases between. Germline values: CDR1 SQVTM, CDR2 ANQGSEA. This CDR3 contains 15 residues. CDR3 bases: TGCAGCGTTGCGGGGGACAGAGCTCCCTACAATGAGCAGTTCTTC. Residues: CSVAGDRAPYNEQFF.

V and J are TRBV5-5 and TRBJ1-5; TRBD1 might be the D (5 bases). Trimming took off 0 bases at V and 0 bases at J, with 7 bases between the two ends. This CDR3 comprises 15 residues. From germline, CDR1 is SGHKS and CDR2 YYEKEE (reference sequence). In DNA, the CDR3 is TGTGCCAGCAGCTTGGCAGGGTATAGCAATCAGCCCCAGCATTTT. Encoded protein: CASSLAGYSNQPQHF.

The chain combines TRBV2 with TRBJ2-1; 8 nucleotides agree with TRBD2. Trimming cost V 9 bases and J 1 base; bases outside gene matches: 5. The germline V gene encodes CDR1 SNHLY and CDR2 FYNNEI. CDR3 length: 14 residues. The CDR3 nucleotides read TGTGCCAGTGAGGGGACTAGGTCCTACAATGAGCAGTTCTTC. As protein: CASEGTRSYNEQFF.

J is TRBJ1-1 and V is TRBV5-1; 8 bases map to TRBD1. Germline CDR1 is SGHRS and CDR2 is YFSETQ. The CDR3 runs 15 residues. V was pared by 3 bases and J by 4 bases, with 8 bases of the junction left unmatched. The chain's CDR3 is CASSSGTGDVTEAFF. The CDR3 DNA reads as TGCGCCAGCAGCTCCGGGACAGGCGATGTCACTGAAGCTTTCTTT.

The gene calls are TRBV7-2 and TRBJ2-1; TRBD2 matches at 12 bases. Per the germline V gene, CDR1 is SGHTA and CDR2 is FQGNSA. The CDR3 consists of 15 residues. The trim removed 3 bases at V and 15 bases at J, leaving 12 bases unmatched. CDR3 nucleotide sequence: TGTGCCAGCAGCTTGGACGTCACTAGCGGGAGGAGCCCGTTCTTC. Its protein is CASSLDVTSGRSPFF.

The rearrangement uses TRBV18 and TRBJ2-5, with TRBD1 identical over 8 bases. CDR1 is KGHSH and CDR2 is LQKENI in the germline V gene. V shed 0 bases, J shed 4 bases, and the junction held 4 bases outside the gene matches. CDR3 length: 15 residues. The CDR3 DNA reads TGTGCCAGCTCACCACCGACAGGGGTTAGAGAGACCCAGTACTTC. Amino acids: CASSPPTGVRETQYF.

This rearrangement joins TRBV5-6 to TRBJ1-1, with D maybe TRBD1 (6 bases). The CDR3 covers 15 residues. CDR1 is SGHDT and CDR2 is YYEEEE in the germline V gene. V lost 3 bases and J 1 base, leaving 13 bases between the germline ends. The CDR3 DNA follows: TGTGCCAGCAGCTCGTACAGGGTTACGAACACTGAAGCTTTCTTT. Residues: CASSSYRVTNTEAFF.

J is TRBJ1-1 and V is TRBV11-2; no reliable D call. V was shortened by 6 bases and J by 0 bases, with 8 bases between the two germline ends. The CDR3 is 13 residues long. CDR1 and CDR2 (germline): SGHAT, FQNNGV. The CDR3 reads CASSSHMNTEAFF. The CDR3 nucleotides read TGTGCCAGCAGTTCCCACATGAACACTGAAGCTTTCTTT.

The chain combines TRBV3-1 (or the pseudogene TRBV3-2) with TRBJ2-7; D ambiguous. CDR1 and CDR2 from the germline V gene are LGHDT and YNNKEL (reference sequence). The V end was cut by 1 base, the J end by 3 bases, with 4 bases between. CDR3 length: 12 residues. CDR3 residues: CASSQGYYEQYF. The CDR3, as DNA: TGTGCCAGCAGCCAAGGTTACTACGAGCAGTACTTC.

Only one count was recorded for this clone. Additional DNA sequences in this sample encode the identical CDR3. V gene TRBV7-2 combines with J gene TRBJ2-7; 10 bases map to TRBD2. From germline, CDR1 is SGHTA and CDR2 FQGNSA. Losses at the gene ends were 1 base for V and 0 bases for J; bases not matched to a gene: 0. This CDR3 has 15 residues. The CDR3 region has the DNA TGTGCCAGCAGCTTAGTAGCGGGAGGCTCCTACGAGCAGTACGTC. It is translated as CASSLVAGGSYEQYV.